This TCR beta chain appears in the sequencing data of a study of T-cell reconstitution after alpha-beta-depleted transplantation in children. Study-wide results and caveats: Among T cells one year after transplant, newly produced cells accounted for most counts and diversity. Alpha-beta T cells about two months after transplant reportedly derived from several hundred expanded graft clones.

This sample's TCRbeta library carried unique molecular identifier barcodes. TCRdb called the PCR reads again in MiXCR, with one record for every CDR3 protein. The sample holds some 840,000 distinct CDR3 sequences, less than 20% seen once. As concerns this clonotype: Its specificity is not known.

The CDR3 sequence is 13 residues long. CDR1 SGHVS and CDR2 FNYEAQ come from the germline V gene. The germline V and J ends were trimmed by 8 bases and 6 bases, with 14 bases remaining between them. J is TRBJ2-1 and V is TRBV7-6; no definite D call. Material: PBMCs, mostly from graft donor cells, obtained 360 days after TCRalphabeta/CD19-depleted stem cell transplant. The TCR was taken from a male patient aged 10 to 17 who had a stem cell transplant for acute lymphoblastic leukemia, so the T cells may come from the graft donor. In nucleotides, the CDR3 is TGTGCCAGCGGTGCAGGAACCACCAATGAGCAGTTCTTC. Translated: CASGAGTTNEQFF.